This T cell receptor beta chain was sequenced during a study of T cell repertoires in aging, cancer and after chemotherapy. Study-level background: Donor ages fell into six groups from 30 or younger up to 70 or older. Study results and limitations: Age-matched healthy donors had significantly more diverse, less clonal blood TCR repertoires than untreated cancer patients. These repertoire data do not allow conclusions about immunological memory after chemotherapy. Hematological cancer patients had lymphoid organ infiltration that may impair thymic emigration or T cell expansion.

A mixed TRB-A/B primer pool amplified rearranged TRB by multiplex touch-down PCR. TCRdb re-analysed the multiplex PCR reads in MiXCR, keeping a single row per CDR3 protein. The table records thousands of distinct CDR3 sequences, about 50% of them present only once. As regards this clonotype: Its antigen is currently unknown.

There are 16 residues in the CDR3. Germline values: CDR1 LNHDA, CDR2 SQIVND (reference sequence). V was clipped by 8 bases and J by 0 bases, with 14 bases between them. TCR beta rearrangements were amplified from peripheral blood genomic DNA. V gene TRBV19 combines with J gene TRBJ2-6; D gene ambiguous. Sequencing used blood. The TCR was taken from a human donor with a blood cancer. In DNA form, the CDR3 reads TGTGCCAGTGCTGCCGGGCAGGCCTCTGGGGCCAACGTCCTGACTTTC. This sequence encodes CASAAGQASGANVLTF.